Shown below are 11 T cell receptor beta chains from a single sample sequenced in a study of identical twins. Using its own MiXCR run on the 5' RACE reads, TCRdb lists one record per CDR3 protein. Of hundreds of thousands of distinct CDR3 sequences listed, roughly 20% are singletons. These sequences were also reported in another study, on T cells expressing NK-cell markers.

Sequences were obtained from PBMCs. These receptors were obtained from a woman aged 18-30 years in good health.

This clonotype was seen more than once but under ten times. The chain combines TRBV4-2 with TRBJ2-1; D is perhaps TRBD1 (6 bases). The CDR3 totals 17 residues. In germline, CDR1 is LGHNA, CDR2 YNFKEQ. V was pared by 1 base and J by 0 bases, with 13 bases between. The CDR3 loop reads CASSQVGTRSSYNEQFF. CDR3 coding DNA: TGTGCCAGCAGCCAAGTCGGGACAAGAAGCTCCTACAATGAGCAGTTCTTC.

V is TRBV5-6 and J is TRBJ1-1, with D unclear. This CDR3 is 15 amino acids long. Looked up from germline, CDR1 is SGHDT and CDR2 is YYEEEE. The V and J ends lost 4 bases and 4 bases respectively, with 17 bases between them. CDR3 amino acids: CASSETLWGGTEAFF. The CDR3 region has the DNA TGTGCCAGCAGCGAGACGCTTTGGGGTGGCACTGAAGCTTTCTTT.

As DNA, the CDR3 is TGTGCCAGCAGGGGGACACGAGAAAAACTGTTTTTT. Its translation is CASRGTREKLFF. This sequence joins TRBV14 and TRBJ1-4, with D tentatively TRBD1 (6 bases). With 6 bases removed from V and 8 bases from J, the gap between germline ends came to 10 bases. CDR1 and CDR2 (germline): SGHDN, FVKESK. The CDR3 has 12 residues.

CDR3: CASSGLESSTGTQYF. The CDR3 nucleotides are TGCGCCAGTTCTGGACTCGAATCCTCCACGGGTACGCAGTATTTT. This sequence joins TRBV10-2 and TRBJ2-3, with D maybe TRBD2 (5 bases). Germline CDR1 is WSHSY and CDR2 is SAAADI. V was trimmed by 9 bases and J by 8 bases, leaving 24 bases between them. The CDR3 is 15 amino acids.

The chain joins TRBV29-1 to TRBJ2-1; 10 bases align to TRBD2. The CDR3 has 15 amino acids. Per germline, CDR1 SQVTM and CDR2 ANQGSEA. V gave up 3 bases and J gave up 4 bases; unmatched junction bases: 6. The CDR3 sequence: CSVDLLAGVYNEQFF. The DNA for the CDR3 is TGCAGCGTTGACCTTCTAGCGGGGGTTTACAATGAGCAGTTCTTC.

This chain links TRBV7-8 with TRBJ2-2; 9 bases align to TRBD1. Unmatched junction bases numbered 3, after V lost 0 bases and J lost 1 base. The CDR3 runs to 17 residues. CDR1 is SGHVS, CDR2 FQNEAQ, per germline. The CDR3 nucleotides read TGTGCCAGCAGCTTAGCCACAGGGGGCGTGAACACCGGGGAGCTGTTTTTT. Translating it yields CASSLATGGVNTGELFF.

The sample holds a few counts of this clonotype. The chain uses TRBV7-9 and TRBJ1-6; D unclear. Trimming removed 8 bases from V and 0 bases from J, with 8 bases in between. The length of the CDR3 is 14 residues. Germline V gene data show CDR1 as SEHNR and CDR2 as FQNEAQ (reference sequence). Written as DNA, the CDR3 is TGTGCCAGCCTGGGCGGCTCCTATAATTCACCCCTCCACTTT. The encoded protein is CASLGGSYNSPLHF. The whole variable domain, filled in from reference TRBV7-9 and TRBJ1-6, reads DTGVSQNPRHKITKRGQNVTFRCDPISEHNRLYWYRQTLGQGPEFLTYFQNEAQLEKSRLLSDRFSAERPKGSFSTLEIQRTEQGDSAMYLCASLGGSYNSPLHFGNGTRLTVT.

The sample holds a few counts of this clonotype. This chain links TRBV7-3 with TRBJ2-7; TRBD2 aligns across 10 bases. This CDR3 has 15 amino acids. V lost 4 bases to trimming and J lost 1 base; unmatched junction nucleotides: 4. CDR1 is SGHTA and CDR2 is FQGTGA in the germline V gene. This chain's CDR3 is CASSYLAGASYEQYF. CDR3 DNA sequence: TGTGCCAGCAGCTATCTAGCGGGGGCTTCCTACGAGCAGTACTTC. The full variable domain, completed using reference TRBV7-3 and TRBJ2-7, is GAGVSQTPSNKVTEKGKYVELRCDPISGHTALYWYRQSLGQGPEFLIYFQGTGAADDSGLPNDRFFAVRPEGSVSTLKIQRTERGDSAVYLCASSYLAGASYEQYFGPGTRLTVT.

This chain connects TRBV15 to TRBJ2-3; either TRBD1 or TRBD2 may fit D (5 bases each). The ends were cut back, 11 bases at V and 3 bases at J, with 30 bases in the middle. Germline V gives CDR1 LNHNV, CDR2 YYDKDF (reference sequence). CDR3 size: 18 residues. The CDR3 DNA follows: TGTGCCCCCAAACCCAGGGAGACACGGGTATGTAGGACAGATACGCAGTATTTT. This gives the protein CAPKPRETRVCRTDTQYF.

The CDR3 sequence: CSASDGTYEQYF. CDR3 in DNA: TGCAGTGCTAGCGATGGAACCTACGAGCAGTACTTC. The V gene is TRBV20-1, the J gene TRBJ2-7; D gene unclear. CDR3 length: 12 residues. V lost 3 bases and J 2 bases, leaving 8 bases between the germline ends. CDR1 and CDR2 from the germline V gene are DFQATT and SNEGSKA (reference sequence).

This clonotype was counted between two and nine times. The rearrangement uses TRBV12-3 or TRBV12-4 and TRBJ2-7, with 13 positions matching TRBD2. This CDR3 spans 15 amino acids. Trimming took 7 bases from V and 5 from J; bases not matched to a gene: 8. CDR3 coding DNA: TGTGCCAGCACCATCGCGGGACTAGCGGGAAACGAGCAGTACTTC. Its protein product is CASTIAGLAGNEQYF.